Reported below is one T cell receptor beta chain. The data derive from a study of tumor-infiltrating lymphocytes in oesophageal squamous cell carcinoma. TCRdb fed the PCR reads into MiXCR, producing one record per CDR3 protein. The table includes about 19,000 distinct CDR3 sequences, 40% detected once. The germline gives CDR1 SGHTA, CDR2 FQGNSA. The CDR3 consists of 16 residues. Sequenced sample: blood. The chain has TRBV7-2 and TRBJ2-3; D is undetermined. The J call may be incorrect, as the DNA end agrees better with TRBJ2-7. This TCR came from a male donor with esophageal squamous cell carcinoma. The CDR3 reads CASSLGQAPGTDTQYF. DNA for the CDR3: TGTGCCAGCAGCTTAGGGCAGGCCCCGGGCACAGATACGCAGTACTTC.